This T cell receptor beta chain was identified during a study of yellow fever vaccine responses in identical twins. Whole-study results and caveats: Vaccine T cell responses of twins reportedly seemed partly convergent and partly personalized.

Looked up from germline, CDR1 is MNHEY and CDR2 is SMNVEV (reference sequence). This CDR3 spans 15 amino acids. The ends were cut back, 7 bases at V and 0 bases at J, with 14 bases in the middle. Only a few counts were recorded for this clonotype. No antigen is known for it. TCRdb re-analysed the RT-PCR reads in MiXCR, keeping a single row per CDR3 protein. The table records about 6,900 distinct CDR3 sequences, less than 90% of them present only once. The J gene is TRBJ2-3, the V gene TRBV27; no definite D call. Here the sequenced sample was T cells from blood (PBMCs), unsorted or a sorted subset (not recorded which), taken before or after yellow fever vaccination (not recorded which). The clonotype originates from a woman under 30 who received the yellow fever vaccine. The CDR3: CASMASIDSTDTQYF. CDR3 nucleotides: TGTGCCAGCATGGCCAGCATCGATAGCACAGATACGCAGTATTTT.